What follows are 17 T cell receptor beta chains derived from one specimen sequenced in a study of blood T cell repertoires in COVID-19. Method: immunoSEQ multiplex PCR; TCRdb's copy keeps in-frame clones and lacks some. The sample lists around 320,000 clones, roughly 90% seen once, with almost 4% in the top ten. Sequenced input: PBMCs or T cells enriched from blood (not recorded which). The receptor source for this set is a woman under 40 who had been exposed to COVID-19.

The V call is TRBV6-2 or TRBV6-3, the J call TRBJ1-1, with D tentatively TRBD1 (6 bases). The V gene lost 6 bases and the J gene lost 0 bases, with 11 bases spanning the gap. The CDR3 is 14 amino acids. CDR1 and CDR2 (germline): MNHEY, SVGEGT. In DNA form, the CDR3 reads TGTGCCAGCAGCCCCTGGACAGTGAACACTGAAGCTTTCTTT. It translates to CASSPWTVNTEAFF.

The rearrangement links TRBV6-5 to TRBJ1-1; no definite D call. Trimming cost V 8 bases and J 2 bases, with 3 bases left between them. There are 10 residues in the CDR3. The germline CDR1 and CDR2 sequences are MNHEY and SVGAGI. The CDR3 coding sequence is TGTGCCAGCGGCAACACTGAAGCTTTCTTT. Translation gives CASGNTEAFF.

V usage is TRBV5-6 and J usage is TRBJ1-4, with D perhaps TRBD1 (5 bases). Trimming stripped 0 bases from V and 4 bases from J, with 16 bases between. In germline, CDR1 is SGHDT, CDR2 YYEEEE. The CDR3 has 17 amino acids. The CDR3 DNA reads TGTGCCAGCAGCTTGGACCACGGGGGTGGCGATAATGAAAAACTGTTTTTT. It yields the protein CASSLDHGGGDNEKLFF. Supplemented by reference TRBV5-6 and TRBJ1-4, the full variable domain reads DAGVTQSPTHLIKTRGQQVTLRCSPKSGHDTVSWYQQALGQGPQFIFQYYEEEERQRGNFPDRFSGHQFPNYSSELNVNALLLGDSALYLCASSLDHGGGDNEKLFFGSGTQLSVL.

The chain is built from TRBV30 and TRBJ1-1; no reliable D call. This CDR3 is 13 amino acids long. Trimming cost V 3 bases and J 0 bases, with 8 bases left between them. Germline assignment: CDR1 GTSNPN and CDR2 SVGIG (reference sequence). CDR3 sequence: CAWSYSMNTEAFF. In DNA, the CDR3 is TGTGCCTGGAGCTACTCCATGAACACTGAAGCTTTCTTT.

CDR3 nucleotides: TGCGCCAGCAGCTCGGGGGTTAGCGGGAAGCGGATCGTTTCGGCCCAGTACTTC. It yields the protein CASSSGVSGKRIVSAQYF. The chain has TRBV5-1 and TRBJ2-5; 8 bases agree with TRBD2. The length of the CDR3 is 18 residues. Per germline, CDR1 SGHRS and CDR2 YFSETQ. With V trimmed by 3 bases and J by 9 bases, 22 bases remained unmatched.

The chain couples TRBV6-5 to TRBJ2-3; 8 bases map to TRBD2. The V gene end was trimmed by 7 bases and the J gene end by 2 bases; junction bases not matched to a gene: 5. The CDR3 totals 14 residues. The germline CDR1 and CDR2 sequences are MNHEY and SVGAGI. The CDR3, as DNA: TGTGCCAGCACCCCGGGACTAGACACAGATACGCAGTATTTT. As protein: CASTPGLDTDTQYF.

The CDR3 DNA is TGTGCCAGCAGCGACGGACAGGGGGCACGAACTGAAGCTTTCTTT. Its translation is CASSDGQGARTEAFF. The chain combines TRBV7-2 with TRBJ1-1; 11 positions agree with TRBD1. The CDR3 covers 15 residues. CDR1 and CDR2 from the germline V gene are SGHTA and FQGNSA. The V segment lost 5 bases and the J segment 5 bases; nucleotides outside the gene matches: 7.

This chain joins TRBV14 and TRBJ2-7, with 8 bases identical to TRBD1. CDR3 length: 16 residues. V lost 0 bases, J lost 2 bases, and 6 bases stayed unmatched. The germline CDR1 and CDR2 sequences are SGHDN and FVKESK. Written as DNA, the CDR3 is TGTGCCAGCAGCCAAGAAGTTAACAGGGGGACCTACGAGCAGTACTTC. This gives the protein CASSQEVNRGTYEQYF.

This chain joins TRBV7-2 and TRBJ2-4; the D gene is possibly TRBD2 (6 bases). The germline gives CDR1 SGHTA, CDR2 FQGNSA. This CDR3 is 16 amino acids long. V lost 2 bases, J lost 0 bases, and 11 bases lay in between. This CDR3 is CASSLSVGLAKNIQYF. CDR3 nucleotides: TGTGCCAGCAGCTTATCTGTGGGACTAGCCAAAAACATTCAGTACTTC.

The V and J genes are TRBV7-2 and TRBJ1-2; perhaps TRBD1 as D (6 bases). Germline V lookup: CDR1 SGHTA, CDR2 FQGNSA. The CDR3 sequence is 14 residues long. Trimming took 6 bases from V and 5 from J, leaving 16 bases between them. The CDR3: CASRTGGAGYGYTF. As DNA, the CDR3 is TGTGCCAGCAGGACGGGGGGCGCAGGGTATGGCTACACCTTC.

The J gene is TRBJ2-3, the V gene TRBV5-1, with TRBD2 matching over 7 bases. Germline V CDR1 and CDR2: SGHRS, YFSETQ. The CDR3 is made up of 16 amino acids. Germline trimming cut 1 base from V and 1 base from J; bases unmatched to any gene: 6. The CDR3 DNA sequence: TGCGCCAGCAGCTTGTGGGGGACTACGGGCACAGATACGCAGTATTTT. It is translated as CASSLWGTTGTDTQYF.

The chain joins TRBV4-3 to TRBJ1-5; D ambiguous. The germline V gene encodes CDR1 LGHNA and CDR2 YSLEER. The CDR3 contains 14 residues. The V end lost 4 bases, the J end lost 2 bases, and 9 bases lay between the germline ends. The CDR3: CASSRTGGNQPQHF. CDR3 coding DNA: TGCGCCAGCAGCCGGACCGGGGGCAATCAGCCCCAGCATTTT.

The chain couples TRBV19 to TRBJ1-6; 7 bases fit TRBD1. Trimming removed 8 bases from V and 7 bases from J; junction bases left unmatched: 2. This CDR3 has 12 residues. The germline gives CDR1 LNHDA, CDR2 SQIVND (reference sequence). CDR3 sequence: CASGQANSPLHF. Here the CDR3 DNA reads TGTGCCAGTGGACAGGCCAATTCACCCCTCCACTTT. Together with reference TRBV19 and TRBJ1-6, the CDR3 gives the full variable domain: DGGITQSPKYLFRKEGQNVTLSCEQNLNHDAMYWYRQDPGQGLRLIYYSQIVNDFQKGDIAEGYSVSREKKESFPLTVTSAQKNPTAFYLCASGQANSPLHFGNGTRLTVT.

The chain carries TRBV4-3 and TRBJ2-5, with 8 nucleotides matching TRBD1. Trimming took 4 bases from V and 5 from J; bases not matched to a gene: 9. The CDR3 is 15 amino acids. CDR1 is LGHNA and CDR2 is YSLEER in the germline V gene. CDR3 in amino acids: CASSPGTGPPETQYF. The CDR3 region has the DNA TGCGCCAGCAGCCCCGGGACAGGACCTCCCGAGACCCAGTACTTC.

The chain combines TRBV5-1 with TRBJ2-7; tentative D call: TRBD1 (6 bases). Germline assignment: CDR1 SGHRS and CDR2 YFSETQ. The CDR3 has 15 residues. Trimming pared 0 bases from V and 1 base from J, leaving 11 bases between. The CDR3 coding sequence is TGCGCCAGCAGCTTGGGACAGGTGCCGTCCTACGAGCAGTACTTC. Translation: CASSLGQVPSYEQYF. The full variable domain, completed using reference TRBV5-1 and TRBJ2-7, is KAGVTQTPRYLIKTRGQQVTLSCSPISGHRSVSWYQQTPGQGLQFLFEYFSETQRNKGNFPGRFSGRQFSNSRSEMNVSTLELGDSALYLCASSLGQVPSYEQYFGPGTRLTVT.

V is TRBV18 and J is TRBJ1-4; D may be TRBD1 (6 bases). V shed 6 bases and J shed 7 bases, with 15 bases lying between them. Germline V gene sequence: CDR1 KGHSH, CDR2 LQKENI. The CDR3 has 14 amino acids. The CDR3 loop reads CASSPTGNREKLFF. CDR3 DNA: TGTGCCAGCTCCCCAACAGGGAATCGTGAAAAACTGTTTTTT.

V usage is TRBV7-2 and J usage is TRBJ1-1, with 9 nucleotides matching TRBD1. V shed 6 bases, J shed 9 bases, and the junction held 8 bases outside the gene matches. Germline V gene sequence: CDR1 SGHTA, CDR2 FQGNSA. This CDR3 spans 13 amino acids. The CDR3 DNA sequence: TGTGCCAGCAGAAACAGGGGGCGCGGGAAAGCTTTCTTT. Its translation is CASRNRGRGKAFF. The full variable domain, its missing parts supplied by reference TRBV7-2 and TRBJ1-1, is GAGVSQSPSNKVTEKGKDVELRCDPISGHTALYWYRQSLGQGLEFLIYFQGNSAPDKSGLPSDRFSAERTGGSVSTLTIQRTQQEDSAVYLCASRNRGRGKAFFGQGTRLTVV.